These T cell receptor beta chains were read from a single sample in a study of blood T cells in healthy people across ages. MiXCR, applied by TCRdb to the 5' RACE reads, yields one record per CDR3 protein. Among roughly 700,000 distinct CDR3 sequences listed, about 34% were seen once. Sequenced material: blood. Every receptor here comes from a woman aged 80 or over in good health. CDR3s include the opening cysteine and the closing phenylalanine or tryptophan. The order of the fields is V gene, J gene, CDR3 protein.

>TRBV6-2/TRBV6-3|TRBJ2-5
CASSSSGTKKYF
>TRBV5-1|TRBJ1-1
CASSSAGAYTEAFF
>TRBV6-1|TRBJ2-6
CASNEGLAGGSGANVLTF
>TRBV20-1|TRBJ2-1
CSAGIAGVGNEQFF
>TRBV28|TRBJ1-1
CASSPPPGMNTEAFF
>TRBV4-3|TRBJ1-2
CASSQAGPPRYGYTF
>TRBV5-1|TRBJ2-5
CAGSREEKRGTQYF
>TRBV27|TRBJ2-3
CASSLLQGSTADTQYF
>TRBV7-9|TRBJ2-7
CASSSNPDSGAYEQYF
>TRBV13|TRBJ1-1
CASTETGTGGRTEAFF
>TRBV29-1|TRBJ2-1
CSVEVLTVLTYNEQFF
>TRBV2|TRBJ1-5
CASIRDRAAQPQHF
>TRBV7-3|TRBJ2-7
CASSSSGTRVNEQYF
>TRBV7-2|TRBJ1-5
CASSRTGGPQPQHF
>TRBV10-3|TRBJ1-2
CAIRVGTGPGGYTF
>TRBV6-2/TRBV6-3|TRBJ1-2
CASSRTGLLLDGYTF
>TRBV9|TRBJ1-1
CASSVGQSTEAFF
>TRBV28|TRBJ1-2
CASSLGIWDRGNGYTF
>TRBV7-2|TRBJ2-1
CASSRLLAGGPNEQFF
>TRBV20-1|TRBJ1-1
CSASVGVNTEAFF
>TRBV19|TRBJ2-3
CASSIGDGTDTQYF
>TRBV7-2|TRBJ1-1
CASSLVMLGAFF
>TRBV5-6|TRBJ1-1
CASSLAGSSTEAFF
>TRBV30|TRBJ1-1
CAWSPQGGRSEAFF
>TRBV7-9|TRBJ1-1
CASSFTGTAFF
>TRBV28|TRBJ1-2
CASSSGQRGRVYTF